What follows is one T cell receptor beta chain and its context. The germline gene is not matched at one end of the junction; a read error may be the cause. The data were obtained in a study of blood T cells in healthy people across ages. Through a sample-barcoded 5' primer and a J-beta primer mix, a second PCR was run for about 6 to 11 cycles. Via MiXCR, TCRdb re-called the 5' RACE reads, giving one row per CDR3 protein. Of 850,000 or so distinct CDR3 sequences listed, around 26% are singletons. The TCR originated in a woman of 80 years or more in good health. Specimen: blood.

The CDR3 coding sequence is TGCAGCGTTGAAGATCGTAGGACTCCCTCTTCCTTC. As protein: CSVEDRRTPSSF. The chain carries TRBV29-1 and TRBJ1-2, with D unclear. The germline CDR1 and CDR2 sequences are SQVTM and ANQGSEA. CDR3 length equals 12 residues.